This TCR beta chain was recorded in a study of cytomegalovirus exposure and HLA in healthy donors. Study details: Of the donors genotyped, 300 to 500 in all, 75% to 90% fell in the Caucasian-associated ancestry cluster. Study-level results: Reports described diagnosis of cytomegalovirus status by the classifier as highly specific and sensitive.

The PCR employed 60 Vbeta primers together with 13 Jbeta primers. Profiled with immunoSEQ multiplex PCR; TCRdb holds only in-frame clones, not every one. The sample holds roughly 97,000 clones, roughly 79% seen once. Turning to this clone: The antigen is undetermined.

V was cut by 8 bases and J by 2 bases, with 18 bases left in between. Germline V lookup: CDR1 SNHLY, CDR2 FYNNEI. The CDR3 is 15 residues long. This receptor was taken from a man aged 60 to 75 in good health and CMV-seropositive. This chain uses TRBV2 with TRBJ2-5; tentatively, D is TRBD2 (7 bases). Sequencing was carried out using PBMCs. The CDR3 nucleotides read TGTGCCAGCCTCCCCCGGGGGGCCCCGCAAGAGACCCAGTACTTC. Its protein is CASLPRGAPQETQYF.